This record looks at one T cell receptor (beta chain) sequence and its context. Its antigen is not known. Other DNA sequences in this sample translate to the same CDR3. The table came from immunoSEQ multiplex PCR; TCRdb's copy has only in-frame clones and leaves some out. The sample has around 600,000 clones, about 96% seen once. The sample belongs to a study of shared clonotypes between healthy human individuals. The study's findings and limits: Non-shared clonotypes were found to have lower generation probabilities than the clonotypes that were shared by all four of the sorted-subset donors.

The CDR3 has 17 residues. Trimming took 0 bases from V and 0 from J; bases not matched to a gene: 2. Germline lookup yields CDR1 MNHEY and CDR2 SMNVEV (reference sequence). The sequencing sample was made of naive CD4+ T cells sorted from blood. The subset was: CD45RA+ positively selected. V usage is TRBV27 and J usage is TRBJ2-3; the match to TRBD2 covers 11 bases. This TCR derives from a woman in her 30s in good health. The CDR3 sequence: CASSLSRTSGSTDTQYF. The DNA of the CDR3 is TGTGCCAGCAGTTTATCTCGGACTAGCGGGAGCACAGATACGCAGTATTTT.